The 21 T cell receptor beta chains presented below share a single source sample, sequenced in a study of T cell responses to AZD1222 COVID-19 vaccine listed by TCRdb under 2021. The library was obtained by the immunoSEQ multiplex PCR assay. TCRdb mirrors the immuneACCESS table, restricted to in-frame sequences. Some clones are absent from its copies; in checked studies, under half trace to an unresolved V gene, and the reason for the others is unknown. Recorded for this sample are 95,000 to 100,000 clones; 90% to 95% of them occurred a single time. The ten largest clones capture around 8.6% of the sample. Interpreted using the paper, the time point label stands for: about 28 days (+/-7) after the second vaccine dose. The specimen was peripheral blood, collected 28 days after the second AZD1222 dose. These receptor sequences come from an adult who received the AZD1222 COVID-19 vaccine.

The CDR3 here is CASSQDSEAFRNTIYF. The DNA of the CDR3 is TGTGCCAGCAGCCAAGATTCGGAAGCCTTCCGAAACACCATATATTTT. J is TRBJ1-3 and V is TRBV4-2, with D uncertain. The CDR3 is made up of 16 amino acids. Germline V gene sequence: CDR1 LGHNA, CDR2 YNFKEQ. The V and J ends lost 0 bases and 5 bases respectively, with 14 bases between them.

The chain employs TRBV5-1 and TRBJ1-5; D unclear. The germline V and J ends were trimmed by 4 bases and 6 bases, with 14 bases remaining between them. The CDR3 is 14 residues long. The germline gives CDR1 SGHRS, CDR2 YFSETQ. CDR3 loop: CASSVGSGSQPQHF. DNA for the CDR3: TGCGCCAGCAGCGTTGGCTCGGGAAGTCAGCCCCAGCATTTT.

The rearrangement uses TRBV3-1 (or the pseudogene TRBV3-2) and TRBJ1-5; unclear D gene. The germline gives CDR1 LGHDT, CDR2 YNNKEL (reference sequence). V lost 5 bases, J lost 2 bases, and 7 bases lay in between. The CDR3 runs 13 residues. Here the CDR3 reads CASSGLGNQPQHF. The CDR3 DNA reads TGTGCCAGCAGCGGCCTGGGCAATCAGCCCCAGCATTTT.

The genes are TRBV27 and TRBJ2-1, with D unclear. The CDR3 sequence is 13 residues long. CDR1 MNHEY and CDR2 SMNVEV come from the germline V gene (reference sequence). V gave up 2 bases and J gave up 5 bases, with 7 bases separating them. In nucleotides, the CDR3 is TGTGCCAGCAGTTTAATGGCCCACAATGAGCAGTTCTTC. Amino acids: CASSLMAHNEQFF.

The V gene is TRBV7-2, the J gene TRBJ2-7; no clear D. CDR3 length equals 16 residues. In germline, CDR1 is SGHTA, CDR2 FQGNSA. V lost 0 bases, J lost 2 bases, and 14 bases lay in between. The CDR3 region has the DNA TGTGCCAGCAGCTTAGCCGGCGGAGCCGTCACCTACGAGCAGTACTTC. Translating gives CASSLAGGAVTYEQYF.

This chain connects TRBV3-1 (or the pseudogene TRBV3-2) to TRBJ1-1; 8 bases line up with TRBD1. The CDR3 runs 14 residues. J was trimmed by 4 bases and V by 4 bases; bases with no gene match: 5. Germline values: CDR1 LGHDT, CDR2 YNNKEL (reference sequence). The CDR3 reads CASSRGQGSTEAFF. DNA of the CDR3: TGTGCCAGCAGCCGTGGACAGGGAAGCACTGAAGCTTTCTTT.

This sequence joins TRBV7-6 and TRBJ2-1, with 11 positions matching TRBD2. J lost 5 bases, V lost 5 bases, and 8 bases had no gene match. CDR1 SGHVS and CDR2 FNYEAQ come from the germline V gene. The CDR3 spans 16 residues. CDR3 amino acids: CASSITSGSKHNEQFF. Here the CDR3 DNA reads TGTGCCAGCAGCATCACTAGCGGGAGTAAGCACAATGAGCAGTTCTTC.

V usage is TRBV5-1 and J usage is TRBJ2-3; 14 bases are shared with TRBD2. The CDR3 loop spans 17 amino acids. With 4 bases clipped from V and 5 bases from J, the junction kept 9 bases outside the gene matches. In germline, CDR1 is SGHRS, CDR2 YFSETQ. CDR3 sequence reads: CASSGGTSGSSKDTQYF. Here the CDR3 DNA reads TGCGCCAGCAGCGGCGGGACTAGCGGGAGTAGTAAAGATACGCAGTATTTT. Complete variable domain (other parts from reference TRBV5-1 and TRBJ2-3): KAGVTQTPRYLIKTRGQQVTLSCSPISGHRSVSWYQQTPGQGLQFLFEYFSETQRNKGNFPGRFSGRQFSNSRSEMNVSTLELGDSALYLCASSGGTSGSSKDTQYFGPGTRLTVL.

Remarks on this clone: This sample includes further DNA sequences coding for the same CDR3. This rearrangement joins TRBV28 to TRBJ1-2; D is unclear. V was shortened by 4 bases and J by 5 bases, with 5 bases between the two germline ends. Germline-derived CDR1 and CDR2 are MDHEN and SYDVKM. The CDR3 totals 11 residues. The DNA for the CDR3 is TGTGCCAGCAGTTCAAATTATGGCTACACCTTC. It yields the protein CASSSNYGYTF.

The V gene is TRBV5-4, the J gene TRBJ2-1; D not resolved. CDR1 and CDR2 from the germline V gene are SGHNT and YYREEE (reference sequence). V was cut by 4 bases and J by 0 bases, with 11 bases left in between. The CDR3 totals 15 residues. CDR3 in DNA: TGTGCCAGCAGCAGCTGGGGAAGCTCCTACAATGAGCAGTTCTTC. Residues: CASSSWGSSYNEQFF.

The V gene is TRBV19, the J gene TRBJ2-5; D ambiguous. CDR1 LNHDA and CDR2 SQIVND come from the germline V gene (reference sequence). This CDR3 has 14 residues. Deletions cut 2 bases from V and 4 bases from J, with 11 bases between. The CDR3 sequence: CASSINSQLETQYF. The CDR3 DNA follows: TGTGCCAGTAGTATAAATAGCCAGCTAGAGACCCAGTACTTC.

The genes are TRBV24-1 and TRBJ1-2; perhaps TRBD1 as D (6 bases). The CDR3 contains 14 residues. Trimming removed 3 bases at V and 6 bases at J, with 13 bases between. Germline V CDR1 and CDR2: KGHDR, SFDVKD. This CDR3 is CATSDGGRPDGYTF. CDR3 coding DNA: TGTGCCACCAGTGATGGGGGGCGCCCCGATGGCTACACCTTC.

The chain links TRBV27 to TRBJ2-3; either TRBD1 or TRBD2 may supply D (6 bases each). The CDR3 sequence is 15 residues long. Per germline, CDR1 MNHEY and CDR2 SMNVEV (reference sequence). V shed 4 bases and J shed 0 bases, with 11 bases lying between them. CDR3 amino acids: CASSWGAPSTDTQYF. The CDR3 DNA is TGTGCCAGCAGTTGGGGGGCTCCTAGCACAGATACGCAGTATTTT.

This chain uses TRBV2 with TRBJ2-1; 9 bases align to TRBD2. V shed 4 bases and J 6 bases; nucleotides not matched to a gene: 4. Per germline, CDR1 SNHLY and CDR2 FYNNEI. The length of the CDR3 is 14 residues. CDR3 sequence (DNA): TGTGCCAGCAGTGTAGGACTAGCGCCCAATGAGCAGTTCTTC. Its protein is CASSVGLAPNEQFF.

V gene TRBV15 combines with J gene TRBJ2-7; D is perhaps TRBD2 (6 bases). The CDR3 spans 13 residues. Germline V lookup: CDR1 LNHNV, CDR2 YYDKDF (reference sequence). Trimming removed 4 bases from V and 3 bases from J, with 10 bases in between. The CDR3 bases are TGTGCCACCAGCATGCTAGCGCGCTACGAGCAGTACTTC. Translated: CATSMLARYEQYF.

This clone was counted between two and nine times. The chain links TRBV5-5 to TRBJ1-4; D not resolved. The CDR3 consists of 14 residues. Germline V gives CDR1 SGHKS, CDR2 YYEKEE (reference sequence). V lost 4 bases and J lost 16, with 23 bases in between. CDR3 sequence reads: CASSSLSGEGLEFF. The CDR3 coding sequence is TGTGCCAGCAGCAGCCTTTCCGGGGAAGGGCTAGAGTTTTTT.

This chain connects TRBV28 to TRBJ1-5; no clear D gene. CDR1 and CDR2 from the germline V gene are MDHEN and SYDVKM. CDR3 length equals 15 residues. Trimming cost V 4 bases and J 5 bases, with 15 bases left between them. The chain's CDR3 is CASSSGSPWDQPQHF. CDR3 nucleotides: TGTGCCAGCAGTTCCGGGTCCCCCTGGGATCAGCCCCAGCATTTT.

The CDR3 bases are TGTGCCAGCAATACTGATAGCAATCAGCCCCAGCATTTT. Translating gives CASNTDSNQPQHF. V and J are TRBV28 and TRBJ1-5; D is uncertain. Germline CDR1 MDHEN, CDR2 SYDVKM. The CDR3 extends over 13 amino acids. The V and J ends lost 7 bases and 0 bases respectively, with 7 bases between them. The whole variable domain, remainder taken from reference TRBV28 and TRBJ1-5, is DVKVTQSSRYLVKRTGEKVFLECVQDMDHENMFWYRQDPGLGLRLIYFSYDVKMKEKGDIPEGYSVSREKKERFSLILESASTNQTSMYLCASNTDSNQPQHFGDGTRLSIL.

The V call is TRBV28, the J call TRBJ2-7; D not certain. The V end was cut by 6 bases, the J end by 2 bases, with 14 bases between. This CDR3 has 14 amino acids. Germline CDR1 and CDR2: MDHEN and SYDVKM. The chain's CDR3 is CASRWGSLPYEQYF. As DNA, the CDR3 is TGTGCCAGCAGGTGGGGAAGCCTTCCCTACGAGCAGTACTTC.

V usage is TRBV3-1 (or the pseudogene TRBV3-2) and J usage is TRBJ2-7, with 9 nucleotides matching TRBD2. The germline V gene has CDR1 LGHDT and CDR2 YNNKEL (reference sequence). The V gene end was trimmed by 4 bases and the J gene end by 0 bases; junction bases not matched to a gene: 4. CDR3 length: 15 residues. CDR3 bases: TGTGCCAGCAGCCCGCGGGGGGGGAGCTCCTACGAGCAGTACTTC. Its translation is CASSPRGGSSYEQYF.

The chain is built from TRBV9 and TRBJ2-7; weak D call: TRBD2 (6 bases). The V and J ends lost 3 bases and 7 bases respectively, with 11 bases between them. The CDR3 consists of 12 residues. Germline V gene data show CDR1 as SGDLS and CDR2 as YYNGEE. CDR3 bases: TGTGCCAGCAGCGCCTCTCGGGGGGAGCAGTACTTC. The encoded protein is CASSASRGEQYF.